This T cell receptor (beta chain) was captured by sequencing in a study of shared clonotypes between healthy human individuals. Generated by immunoSEQ multiplex PCR, the TCRdb table keeps only in-frame clones and is missing some. Altogether over a million clones are present, roughly 96% being singletons, with the ten largest covering over 1%. CDR1 and CDR2 from the germline V gene are MNHEY and SVGAGI. This CDR3 is 12 amino acids long. V gave up 8 bases and J gave up 8 bases, with 12 bases separating them. This clone was found once. The specimen sequenced was naive CD4+ T cells sorted from blood. Subset specified: CD45RA+ positively selected. The sequence was obtained from a man aged 25-40 years in good health. The rearrangement uses TRBV6-5 and TRBJ1-4; D may be TRBD1 (5 bases). Here the CDR3 DNA reads TGTGCCAGCCGACGGGGCTACGAAAAACTGTTTTTT. Amino acid sequence: CASRRGYEKLFF.